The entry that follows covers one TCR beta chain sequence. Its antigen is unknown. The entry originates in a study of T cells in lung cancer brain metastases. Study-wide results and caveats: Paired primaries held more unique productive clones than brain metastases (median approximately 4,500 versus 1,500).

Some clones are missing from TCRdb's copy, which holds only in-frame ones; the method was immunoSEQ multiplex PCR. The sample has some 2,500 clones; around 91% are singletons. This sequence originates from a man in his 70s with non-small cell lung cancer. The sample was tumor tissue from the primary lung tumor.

The CDR3 sequence: CASSVEAGGQETQYF. In DNA, the CDR3 is TGTGCCAGCAGCGTAGAAGCAGGGGGCCAAGAGACCCAGTACTTC. The V and J genes are TRBV9 and TRBJ2-5, with 7 bases lining up with TRBD1. Per germline, CDR1 SGDLS and CDR2 YYNGEE. The CDR3 covers 15 residues. The junction had 3 bases not matched to a gene; V was cut back by 0 bases and J by 1 base.